Below, one T cell receptor beta chain is given with its context. Its specificity is unknown. After removal of 0 bases from V and 3 bases from J, the junction contained 3 bases not matched to a gene. The CDR3 extends over 15 amino acids. Per germline, CDR1 DFQATT and CDR2 SNEGSKA (reference sequence). The data stem from a study of T cell repertoires in cytomegalovirus infection. Study-level background: Use of recently identified HLA-C-restricted and well-studied HLA-B-restricted CMV epitopes was part of the study. Matching HLA type and CMV infection were both indicated by public TCR beta signatures.

TCRdb independently ran MiXCR on the reads; one entry per CDR3 protein. In the table there are nearly 700,000 distinct CDR3 sequences, around 32% of which are singletons. Regarding the study as a whole: HLA-C-restricted CMV-specific TCR beta clonotypes were dominant in the ex vivo response.

The sequence was collected from a human donor in good health (CMV status not recorded). Some clones in this sample may be carry-over from other donors' samples. The material sequenced was cultured PBMCs, taken from culture after CMV antigen stimulation. The J gene is TRBJ2-5, the V gene TRBV20-1; 11 bases line up with TRBD2. The CDR3 spells CSARDSGGAKETQYF. CDR3 in DNA: TGCAGTGCTAGAGATAGCGGGGGGGCCAAAGAGACCCAGTACTTC.